This T cell receptor (beta chain) was sequenced for a study of blood T cell repertoires in COVID-19 (dated by TCRdb to between 2020 and 2021). With respect to the entire study: Collaborator samples came from the United States, Italy and Spain and covered acute and convalescent phases of COVID-19. The repertoires were released in a freely available public database intended as a resource for research on the immune response to SARS-CoV-2. The dataset comprised deeply sampled blood TCRbeta repertoires from subjects exposed to, actively infected with, or recovered from COVID-19. The material from the prospective study consisted of cDNA or gDNA derived from T cells, B-cell-depleted T cells, or PBMCs. Samples were obtained from the ongoing ImmuneRACE study (first 160 participants) and from about 1,300 subjects provided by 6 global collaborators. A de-identified subject ID, COVID-19 status, age in years and sex were almost always included in the sample metadata. HLA class I and class II types, where available, came from metadata supplied by the sample provider rather than from assay-based typing. What the work shows at the level of the full study, not this receptor alone: The quantity of clinical and demographic metadata differed by source and by participant and was supplied without curation.

Whole blood was collected in K2EDTA tubes by collaborating institutions according to the institutions' own protocols. For TCRbeta analysis, collaborator samples were shipped as frozen whole blood, as isolated PBMCs, or as DNA extracted from either sample type. TCRbeta CDR3 regions were amplified from genomic DNA using the immunoSEQ Assay, a bias-controlled multiplex PCR. On the study's bioinformatics: Within the assay, amplification of reference gene primers was used to estimate how many nucleated cells each sample contained. To quantify the absolute abundance of each unique TCRbeta CDR3 rearrangement, sequence reads were collapsed and filtered. For each sample, productive Simpson clonality was calculated as the square root of Simpson's diversity index across productive rearrangements. TCRdb holds this immuneACCESS table with in-frame rearrangements only. Some clones are missing; in checked studies, unresolved V genes explain under half, and the rest has no known cause. That table is the source of V, J and clone size, and D and trimming were worked out from the DNA. For this sample there are tens of thousands of clones; almost 90% appear just once. Roughly 15% of the sample is in the top ten clones.

The germline V gene encodes CDR1 SGHAT and CDR2 FQDESV (reference sequence). V is reduced by 2 bases and J by 4 bases, leaving a spacing of 11 bases between them. The CDR3, cysteine through phenylalanine, is 14 amino acids long. CDR3 DNA is the only sequence kept; it has 42 bases, read in frame from the first base. This clone has just a few counts. Its target antigen remains unknown. Base qualities were left out, and no much larger clone turns up one base away. What was sequenced was peripheral blood. This TCR was sampled from a man in his 70s with acute or convalescent COVID-19. The rearrangement joined TRBV11-1 to TRBJ1-1, with no D gene named confidently. Here is the DNA: TGTGCCAGCAGCTTAATATTTTCCAGCACTGAAGCTTTCTTT. This translates into CASSLIFSSTEAFF.